The source of this T cell receptor (beta chain) is a study of control samples from healthy donors and cancer patients. The CDR3 has 13 amino acids. Germline CDR1 reads SGDLS; CDR2 reads YYNGEE. Trimming stripped 0 bases from V and 6 bases from J, with 8 bases between. Clones were read by immunoSEQ multiplex PCR, and TCRdb kept only the in-frame ones, dropping some. The data contain about 89,000 clones, approximately 81% of them singletons. This clone occurred a few times. This receptor was obtained from a woman aged 35 to 49 in good health. The chain combines TRBV9 with TRBJ2-3; D gene unclear. Sequencing was performed on blood. In DNA form, the CDR3 reads TGTGCCAGCAGCGTAGCGTTACCTGATACGCAGTATTTT. Residues: CASSVALPDTQYF.